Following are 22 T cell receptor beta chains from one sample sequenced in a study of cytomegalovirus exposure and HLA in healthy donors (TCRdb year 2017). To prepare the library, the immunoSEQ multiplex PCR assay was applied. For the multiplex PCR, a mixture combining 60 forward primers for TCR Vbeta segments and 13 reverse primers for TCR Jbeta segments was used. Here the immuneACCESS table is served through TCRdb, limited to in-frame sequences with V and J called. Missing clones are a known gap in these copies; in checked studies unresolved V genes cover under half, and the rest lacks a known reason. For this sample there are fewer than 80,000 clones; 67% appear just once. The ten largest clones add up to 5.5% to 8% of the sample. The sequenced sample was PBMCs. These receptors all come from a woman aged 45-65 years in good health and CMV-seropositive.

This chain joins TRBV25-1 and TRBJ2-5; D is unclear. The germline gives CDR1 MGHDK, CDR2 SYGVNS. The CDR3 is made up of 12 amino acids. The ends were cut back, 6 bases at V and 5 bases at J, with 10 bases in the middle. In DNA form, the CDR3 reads TGTGCCAGCAGGACACCTGGGGAGACCCAGTACTTC. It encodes CASRTPGETQYF.

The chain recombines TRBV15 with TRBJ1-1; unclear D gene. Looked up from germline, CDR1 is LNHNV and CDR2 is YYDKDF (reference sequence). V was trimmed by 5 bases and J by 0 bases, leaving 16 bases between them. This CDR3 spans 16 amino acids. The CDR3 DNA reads TGTGCCACCAGCGCACAGCCCGGCCCTATGAACACTGAAGCTTTCTTT. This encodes CATSAQPGPMNTEAFF.

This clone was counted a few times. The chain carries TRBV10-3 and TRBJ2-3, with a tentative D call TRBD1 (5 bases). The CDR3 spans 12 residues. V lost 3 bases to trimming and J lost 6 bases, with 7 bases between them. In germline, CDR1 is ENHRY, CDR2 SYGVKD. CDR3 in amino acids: CAISDSGDTQYF. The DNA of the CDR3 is TGTGCCATCAGTGATTCAGGGGATACGCAGTATTTT.

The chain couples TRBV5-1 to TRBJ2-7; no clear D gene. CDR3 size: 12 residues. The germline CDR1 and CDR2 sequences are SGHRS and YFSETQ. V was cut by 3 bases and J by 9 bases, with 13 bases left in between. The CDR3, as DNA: TGCGCCAGCAGCTCCCTTCCCGTTGTGCAGTACGTC. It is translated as CASSSLPVVQYV.

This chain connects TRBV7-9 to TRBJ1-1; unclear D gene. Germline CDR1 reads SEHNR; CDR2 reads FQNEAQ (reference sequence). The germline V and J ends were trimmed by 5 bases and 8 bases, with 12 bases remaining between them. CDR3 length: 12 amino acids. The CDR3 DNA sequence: TGTGCCAGCAGCCCGAGGCTACGGGAAGCTTTCTTT. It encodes CASSPRLREAFF.

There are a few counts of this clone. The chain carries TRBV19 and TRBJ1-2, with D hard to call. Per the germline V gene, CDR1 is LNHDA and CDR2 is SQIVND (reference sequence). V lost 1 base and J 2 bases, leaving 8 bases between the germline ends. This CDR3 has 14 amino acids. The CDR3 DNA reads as TGTGCCAGTAGTATAGTCGAACGGAACTATGGCTACACCTTC. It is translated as CASSIVERNYGYTF.

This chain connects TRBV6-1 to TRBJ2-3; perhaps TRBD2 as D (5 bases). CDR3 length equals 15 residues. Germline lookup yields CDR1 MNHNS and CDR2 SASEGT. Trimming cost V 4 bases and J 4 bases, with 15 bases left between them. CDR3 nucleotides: TGTGCCAGCAGTGTCCGTCTATGGGGAGCAGATACGCAGTATTTT. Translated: CASSVRLWGADTQYF.

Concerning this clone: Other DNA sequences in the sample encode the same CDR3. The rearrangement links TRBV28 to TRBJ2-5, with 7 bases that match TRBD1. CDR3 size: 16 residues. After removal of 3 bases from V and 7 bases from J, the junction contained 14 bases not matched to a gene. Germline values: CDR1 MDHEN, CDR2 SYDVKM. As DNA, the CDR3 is TGTGCCAGCAGTTTTTACCAAACAGGGGCCCTGGGGACCCAGTACTTC. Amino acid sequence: CASSFYQTGALGTQYF.

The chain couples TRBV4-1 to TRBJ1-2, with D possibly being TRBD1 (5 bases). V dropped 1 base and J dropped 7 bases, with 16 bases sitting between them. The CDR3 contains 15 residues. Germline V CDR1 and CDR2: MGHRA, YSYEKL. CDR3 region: CASSQVGGAGGGYTF. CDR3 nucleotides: TGCGCCAGCAGCCAAGTTGGAGGGGCCGGCGGTGGCTACACCTTC.

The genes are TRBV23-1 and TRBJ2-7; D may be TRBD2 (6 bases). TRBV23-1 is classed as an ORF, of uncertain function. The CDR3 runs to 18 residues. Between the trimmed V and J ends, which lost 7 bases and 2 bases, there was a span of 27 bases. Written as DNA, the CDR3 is TGCGCCAGCACTTCAATCTGGGTGAGTCCCGGGGGAGCCTACGAGCAGTACTTC. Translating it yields CASTSIWVSPGGAYEQYF.

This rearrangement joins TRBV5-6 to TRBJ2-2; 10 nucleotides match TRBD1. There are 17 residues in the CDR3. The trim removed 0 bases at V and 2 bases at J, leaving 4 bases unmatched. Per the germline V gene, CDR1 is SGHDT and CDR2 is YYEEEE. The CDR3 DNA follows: TGTGCCAGCAGCTTGGCCGGGACAGGGGTTAACACCGGGGAGCTGTTTTTT. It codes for CASSLAGTGVNTGELFF.

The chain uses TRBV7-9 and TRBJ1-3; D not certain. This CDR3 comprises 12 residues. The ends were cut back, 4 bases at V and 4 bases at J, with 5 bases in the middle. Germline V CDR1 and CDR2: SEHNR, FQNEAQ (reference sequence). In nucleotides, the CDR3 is TGTGCCAGCAGCTCAGGAGGAAACACCATATATTTT. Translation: CASSSGGNTIYF.

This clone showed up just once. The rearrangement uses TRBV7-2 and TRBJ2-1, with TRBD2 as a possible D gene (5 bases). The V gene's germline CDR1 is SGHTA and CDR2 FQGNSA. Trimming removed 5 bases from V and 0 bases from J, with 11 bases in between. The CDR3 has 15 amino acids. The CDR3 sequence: CASSPDSSSYNEQFF. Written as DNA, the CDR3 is TGTGCCAGCAGCCCGGACTCAAGCTCCTACAATGAGCAGTTCTTC.

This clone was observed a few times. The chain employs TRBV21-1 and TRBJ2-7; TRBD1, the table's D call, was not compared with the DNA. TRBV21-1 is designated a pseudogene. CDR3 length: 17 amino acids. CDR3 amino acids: CASSEGQGFSGTYEQYF. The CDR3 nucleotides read TGTGCCAGCAGCGAGGGACAGGGTTTTTCCGGGACTTACGAGCAGTACTTC.

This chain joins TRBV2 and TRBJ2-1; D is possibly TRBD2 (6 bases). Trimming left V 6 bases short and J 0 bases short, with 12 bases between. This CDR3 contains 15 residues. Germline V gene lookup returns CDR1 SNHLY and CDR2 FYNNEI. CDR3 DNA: TGTGCCAGCAGACCGGGACTGGGCTCCTACAATGAGCAGTTCTTC. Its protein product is CASRPGLGSYNEQFF.

CDR3 in amino acids: CASSGLPGTDYGYTF. For the CDR3, the DNA is TGTGCCAGCAGTGGACTCCCCGGGACAGACTATGGCTACACCTTC. The rearrangement joins TRBV6-5 to TRBJ1-2; 7 nucleotides agree with TRBD1. V lost 5 bases and J lost 3; bases outside the gene matches: 9. Germline values: CDR1 MNHEY, CDR2 SVGAGI. This CDR3 is 15 amino acids long.

The CDR3 DNA sequence: TGTGCCAGCTCACTTGACAGGGGGCCTGGAAACACCATATATTTT. As protein: CASSLDRGPGNTIYF. V and J are TRBV18 and TRBJ1-3; the match to TRBD1 covers 10 bases. The trim removed 4 bases at V and 2 bases at J, leaving 2 bases unmatched. The germline CDR1 and CDR2 sequences are KGHSH and LQKENI. This CDR3 region has 15 residues.

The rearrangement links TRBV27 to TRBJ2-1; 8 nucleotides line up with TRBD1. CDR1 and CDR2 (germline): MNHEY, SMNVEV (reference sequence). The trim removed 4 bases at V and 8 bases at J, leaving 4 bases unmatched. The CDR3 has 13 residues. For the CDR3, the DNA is TGTGCCAGCAGTTACGACAGGGGACATGAGCAGTTCTTC. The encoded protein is CASSYDRGHEQFF.

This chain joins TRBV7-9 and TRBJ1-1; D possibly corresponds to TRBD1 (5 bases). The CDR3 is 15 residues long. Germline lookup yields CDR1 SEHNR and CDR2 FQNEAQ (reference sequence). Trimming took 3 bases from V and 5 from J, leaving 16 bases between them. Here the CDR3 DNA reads TGTGCCAGCAGCTTCTCGGCAGGGCCGGTGACTGAAGCTTTCTTT. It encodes CASSFSAGPVTEAFF.

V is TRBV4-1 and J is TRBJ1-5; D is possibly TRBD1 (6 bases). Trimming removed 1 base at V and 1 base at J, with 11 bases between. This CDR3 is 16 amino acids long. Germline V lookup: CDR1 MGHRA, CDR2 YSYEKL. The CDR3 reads CASSQVGTLSNQPQHF. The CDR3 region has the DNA TGCGCCAGCAGCCAAGTGGGGACACTAAGCAATCAGCCCCAGCATTTT.

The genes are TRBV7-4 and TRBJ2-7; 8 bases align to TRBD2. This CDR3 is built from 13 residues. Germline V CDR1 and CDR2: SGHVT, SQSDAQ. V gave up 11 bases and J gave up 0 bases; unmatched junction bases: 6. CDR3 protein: CALTAGGSYEQYV. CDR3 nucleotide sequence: TGTGCCCTTACGGCGGGGGGCTCCTACGAGCAGTACGTC.

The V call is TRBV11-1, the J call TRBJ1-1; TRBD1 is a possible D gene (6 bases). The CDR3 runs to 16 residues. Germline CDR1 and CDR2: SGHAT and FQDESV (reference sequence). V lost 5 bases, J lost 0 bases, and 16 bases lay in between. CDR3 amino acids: CASSMPPGHLNTEAFF. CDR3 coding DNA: TGTGCCAGCAGCATGCCCCCGGGACACCTGAACACTGAAGCTTTCTTT.